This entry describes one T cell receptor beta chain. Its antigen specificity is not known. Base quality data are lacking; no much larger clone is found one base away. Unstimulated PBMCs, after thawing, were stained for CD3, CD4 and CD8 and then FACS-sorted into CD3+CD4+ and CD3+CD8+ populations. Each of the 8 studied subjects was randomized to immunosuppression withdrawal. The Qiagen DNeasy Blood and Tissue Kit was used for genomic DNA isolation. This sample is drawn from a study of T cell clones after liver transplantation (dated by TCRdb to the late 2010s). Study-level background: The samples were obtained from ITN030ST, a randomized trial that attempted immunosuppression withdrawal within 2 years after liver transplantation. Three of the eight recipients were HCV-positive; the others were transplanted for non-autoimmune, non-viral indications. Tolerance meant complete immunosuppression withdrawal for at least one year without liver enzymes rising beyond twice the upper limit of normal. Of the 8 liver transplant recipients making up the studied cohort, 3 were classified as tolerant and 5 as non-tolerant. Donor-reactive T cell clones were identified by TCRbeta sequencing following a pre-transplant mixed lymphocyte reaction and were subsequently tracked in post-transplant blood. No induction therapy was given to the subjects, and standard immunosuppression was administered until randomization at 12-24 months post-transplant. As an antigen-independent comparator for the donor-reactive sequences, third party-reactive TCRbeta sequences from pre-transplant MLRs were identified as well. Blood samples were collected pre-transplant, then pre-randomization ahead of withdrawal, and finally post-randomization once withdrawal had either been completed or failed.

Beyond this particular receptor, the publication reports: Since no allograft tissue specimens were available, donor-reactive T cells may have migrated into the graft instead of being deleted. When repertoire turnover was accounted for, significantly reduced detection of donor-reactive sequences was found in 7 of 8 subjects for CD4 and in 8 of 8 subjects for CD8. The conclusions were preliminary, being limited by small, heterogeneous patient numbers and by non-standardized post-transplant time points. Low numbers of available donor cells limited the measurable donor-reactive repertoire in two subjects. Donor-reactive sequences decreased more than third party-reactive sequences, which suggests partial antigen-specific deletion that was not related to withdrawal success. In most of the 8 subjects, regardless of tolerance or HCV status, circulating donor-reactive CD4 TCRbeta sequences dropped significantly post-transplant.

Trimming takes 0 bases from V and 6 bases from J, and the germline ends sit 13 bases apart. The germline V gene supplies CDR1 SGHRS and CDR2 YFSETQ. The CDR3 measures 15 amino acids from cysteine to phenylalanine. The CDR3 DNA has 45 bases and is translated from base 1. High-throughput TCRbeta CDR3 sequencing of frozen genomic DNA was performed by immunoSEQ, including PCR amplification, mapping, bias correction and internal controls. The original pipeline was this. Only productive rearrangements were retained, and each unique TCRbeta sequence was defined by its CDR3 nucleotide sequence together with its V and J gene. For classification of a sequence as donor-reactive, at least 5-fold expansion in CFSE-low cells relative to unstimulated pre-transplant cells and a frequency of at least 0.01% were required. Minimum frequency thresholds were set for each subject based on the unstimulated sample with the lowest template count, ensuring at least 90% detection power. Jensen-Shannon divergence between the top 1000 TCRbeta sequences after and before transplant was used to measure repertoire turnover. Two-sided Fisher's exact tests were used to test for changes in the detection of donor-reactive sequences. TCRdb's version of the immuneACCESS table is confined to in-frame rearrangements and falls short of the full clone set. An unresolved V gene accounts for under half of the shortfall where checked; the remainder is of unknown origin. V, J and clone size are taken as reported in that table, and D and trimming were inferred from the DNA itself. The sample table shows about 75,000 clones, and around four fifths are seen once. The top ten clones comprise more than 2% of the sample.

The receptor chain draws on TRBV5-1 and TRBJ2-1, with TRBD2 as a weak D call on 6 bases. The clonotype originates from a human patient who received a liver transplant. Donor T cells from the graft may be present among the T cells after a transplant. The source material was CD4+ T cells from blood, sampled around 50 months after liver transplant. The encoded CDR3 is CASSLEGWRGNEQFF. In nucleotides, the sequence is TGCGCCAGCAGCTTGGAGGGGTGGAGGGGCAATGAGCAGTTCTTC.